These 14 T cell receptor beta chains came from one sample sequenced in a study of T-cell reconstitution after alpha-beta-depleted transplantation in children. It was with unique molecular identifiers that the TCRbeta library was prepared. MiXCR, run by TCRdb on the PCR reads, gives a single entry per CDR3 protein. The sample carries some 80,000 distinct CDR3 sequences, less than 20% recorded once. Source: PBMCs, mostly from graft donor cells, taken 360 days after TCRalphabeta/CD19-depleted stem cell transplant. The receptors were gathered from a male patient aged 2-10 years who had a stem cell transplant for acute lymphoblastic leukemia, so the T cells may come from the graft donor.

V and J are TRBV20-1 and TRBJ2-5, with D maybe TRBD2 (6 bases). Trimming took 5 bases from V and 1 from J, leaving 11 bases between them. Per germline, CDR1 DFQATT and CDR2 SNEGSKA (reference sequence). CDR3 size: 13 residues. CDR3 DNA sequence: TGCAGTGCTCGGCTAGCGTTCCAAGAGACCCAGTACTTC. It codes for CSARLAFQETQYF.

This clonotype occurred a few times. At one of its ends the junction is not consistent with the germline gene, which may arise from a read error. This chain joins TRBV4-1 and TRBJ2-1; 8 bases are shared with TRBD2. The CDR3 spans 16 residues. CDR1 and CDR2 (germline): MGHRA, YSYEKL. In nucleotides, the CDR3 is TGCGCCAGCAGCAGGTCCGGGACTAGGGGTTACAGTGAGCAGTTCTTC. It encodes CASSRSGTRGYSEQFF.

This chain joins TRBV7-9 and TRBJ2-1; D is unclear. The CDR3 length is 17 residues. Germline CDR1 and CDR2: SEHNR and FQNEAQ (reference sequence). V gave up 5 bases and J gave up 4 bases, with 21 bases separating them. The CDR3 nucleotides are TGTGCCAGCAGCCTGATGGAGTATCGAACCCAGTACAATGAGCAGTTCTTC. This codes for CASSLMEYRTQYNEQFF.

The J gene is TRBJ2-7, the V gene TRBV5-1; D unresolved. V was trimmed by 0 bases and J by 5 bases, leaving 9 bases between them. CDR1 is SGHRS, CDR2 YFSETQ, per germline. The CDR3 extends over 13 amino acids. CDR3 sequence: CASSLVGSNEQYF. As DNA, the CDR3 is TGCGCCAGCAGCTTGGTTGGGTCCAACGAGCAGTACTTC. Supplemented by reference TRBV5-1 and TRBJ2-7, the full variable domain reads KAGVTQTPRYLIKTRGQQVTLSCSPISGHRSVSWYQQTPGQGLQFLFEYFSETQRNKGNFPGRFSGRQFSNSRSEMNVSTLELGDSALYLCASSLVGSNEQYFGPGTRLTVT.

The CDR3 DNA reads TGTGCCAGCAGCGCCTTTTCAAGCACAGATACGCAGTATTTT. Protein: CASSAFSSTDTQYF. J is TRBJ2-3 and V is TRBV9; D not certain. The germline V gene encodes CDR1 SGDLS and CDR2 YYNGEE. Trimming cost V 3 bases and J 0 bases, with 8 bases left between them. This CDR3 has 14 amino acids.

V gene TRBV6-1 combines with J gene TRBJ1-6; a weak D match, TRBD1 (6 bases). V was trimmed by 8 bases and J by 4 bases, leaving 18 bases between them. Germline V CDR1 and CDR2: MNHNS, SASEGT. The CDR3 is 16 residues long. The CDR3 DNA sequence: TGTGCCAGCTCAAGGGGGACATTGAATTATAATTCACCCCTCCACTTT. It translates to CASSRGTLNYNSPLHF.

The rearrangement joins TRBV4-1 to TRBJ2-1, with D hard to call. The germline CDR1 and CDR2 sequences are MGHRA and YSYEKL. The CDR3 spans 12 residues. The V and J ends lost 4 bases and 6 bases respectively, with 7 bases between them. The CDR3 protein is CASSLLINEQFF. In DNA form, the CDR3 reads TGCGCCAGCAGCCTTTTGATCAATGAGCAGTTCTTC.

V gene TRBV12-3 or TRBV12-4 combines with J gene TRBJ1-4; no reliable D call. V lost 8 bases to trimming and J lost 7 bases, with 11 bases between them. CDR3 length equals 12 residues. The CDR3 DNA reads TGTGCCAGCCCCCCGTGGGGTGAAAAACTGTTTTTT. Its protein is CASPPWGEKLFF.

This clonotype has ten or more counts. The V gene is TRBV12-3 or TRBV12-4, the J gene TRBJ1-2; weak D call: TRBD1 (5 bases). V lost 1 base and J lost 3, with 6 bases in between. The CDR3 is 13 residues long. The CDR3 DNA follows: TGTGCCAGCAGTTTAGGGGGGTACTATGGCTACACCTTC. Translated, it gives CASSLGGYYGYTF.

This clonotype showed up many times. The rearrangement joins TRBV6-1 to TRBJ2-1, with D unresolved. From germline, CDR1 is MNHNS and CDR2 SASEGT. V gave up 5 bases and J gave up 0 bases, with 11 bases separating them. The length of the CDR3 is 15 residues. The CDR3 protein is CASSLSRSSYNEQFF. CDR3 bases: TGTGCCAGCAGTCTTAGCCGAAGCTCCTACAATGAGCAGTTCTTC.

This clonotype has a count of ten or more. J is TRBJ2-1 and V is TRBV6-5; 8 nucleotides line up with TRBD1. This CDR3 has 15 amino acids. The V gene's germline CDR1 is MNHEY and CDR2 SVGAGI. V shed 3 bases and J 2 bases; nucleotides not matched to a gene: 3. CDR3 coding DNA: TGTGCCAGCAGTTATGACAGGGGCCCCTACAATGAGCAGTTCTTC. Translation: CASSYDRGPYNEQFF.

This chain links TRBV30 with TRBJ2-1; no clear D gene. Trimming took off 2 bases at V and 2 bases at J, with 4 bases between the two ends. The CDR3 contains 12 residues. CDR1 and CDR2 from the germline V gene are GTSNPN and SVGIG (reference sequence). The chain's CDR3 is CAWSHTYNEQFF. The CDR3, as DNA: TGTGCCTGGAGTCACACCTACAATGAGCAGTTCTTC.

The chain uses TRBV13 and TRBJ2-7; TRBD2 is a possible D gene (5 bases). Germline V gene data show CDR1 as PRHDT and CDR2 as FYEKMQ (reference sequence). Trimming cost V 1 base and J 5 bases, with 9 bases left between them. The CDR3 totals 13 residues. This CDR3 is CASSLESGDEQYF. For the CDR3, the DNA is TGTGCCAGCAGCTTAGAGAGCGGAGACGAGCAGTACTTC.

In this sample, this clonotype turned up a few times. The chain couples TRBV9 to TRBJ2-1; 7 nucleotides line up with TRBD2. Germline V gene data show CDR1 as SGDLS and CDR2 as YYNGEE. Trimming cost V 4 bases and J 5 bases; bases outside gene matches: 6. This CDR3 region has 14 residues. CDR3 DNA sequence: TGTGCCAGCAGCTCCTGGCGGGGGAACAATGAGCAGTTCTTC. It translates to CASSSWRGNNEQFF.